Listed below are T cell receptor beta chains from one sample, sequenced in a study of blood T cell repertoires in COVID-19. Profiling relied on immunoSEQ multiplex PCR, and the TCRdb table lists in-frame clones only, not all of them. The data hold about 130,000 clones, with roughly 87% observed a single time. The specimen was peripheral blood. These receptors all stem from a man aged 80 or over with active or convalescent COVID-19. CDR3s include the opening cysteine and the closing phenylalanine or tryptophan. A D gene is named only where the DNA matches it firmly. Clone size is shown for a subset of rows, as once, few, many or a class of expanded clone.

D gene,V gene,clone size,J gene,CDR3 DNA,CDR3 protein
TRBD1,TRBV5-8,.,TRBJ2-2,TGTGCCAGCAGCTTCGGACAGGGCCCGAACACCGGGGAGCTGTTTTTT,CASSFGQGPNTGELFF
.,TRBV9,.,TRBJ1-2,TGTGCCAGCAGCGTAGTAGGGGGTCTGAATGGCTACACCTTC,CASSVVGGLNGYTF
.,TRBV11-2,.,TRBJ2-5,TGTGCCAGCAGCTTGGGCCGGTATCTTAGGAAAGAGACCCAGTACTTC,CASSLGRYLRKETQYF
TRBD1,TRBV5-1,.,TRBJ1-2,TGCGCCAGCAGCTCCCGGACAGGGATTCAGGGTGTTGGTGGCTACACCTTC,CASSSRTGIQGVGGYTF
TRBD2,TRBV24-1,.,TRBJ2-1,TGTGCCACCAGTGAGGATAGCGGGAGGGCCTACAATGAGCAGTTCTTC,CATSEDSGRAYNEQFF
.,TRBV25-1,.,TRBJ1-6,TGTGCCAGCAGTGCGCAGGGGCAAAATTCACCCCTCCACTTT,CASSAQGQNSPLHF
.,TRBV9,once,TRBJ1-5,TGTGCCAGCAGCGTGACAGATAGCAATCAGCCCCAGCATTTT,CASSVTDSNQPQHF
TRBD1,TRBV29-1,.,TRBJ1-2,TGCAGCGTTGAAGCCCTGGGACAGAGAACTAACTATGGCTACACCTTC,CSVEALGQRTNYGYTF
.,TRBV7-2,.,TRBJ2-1,TGTGCCAGCAGCACACAGGGGGGGCACAATGAGCAGTTCTTC,CASSTQGGHNEQFF
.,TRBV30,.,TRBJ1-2,TGTGCCTGGAGGGCCTATGGCTACACCTTC,CAWRAYGYTF